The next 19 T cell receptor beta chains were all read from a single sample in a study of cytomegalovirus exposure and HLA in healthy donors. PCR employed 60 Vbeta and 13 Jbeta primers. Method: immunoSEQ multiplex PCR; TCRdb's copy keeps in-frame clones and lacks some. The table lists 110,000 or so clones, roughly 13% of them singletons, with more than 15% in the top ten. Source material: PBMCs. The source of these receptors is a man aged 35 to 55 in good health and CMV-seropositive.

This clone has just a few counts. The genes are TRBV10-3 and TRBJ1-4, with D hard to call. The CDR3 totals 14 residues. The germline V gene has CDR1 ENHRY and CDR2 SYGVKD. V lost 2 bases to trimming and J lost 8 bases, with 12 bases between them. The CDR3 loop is CAISEGSTEEKLFF. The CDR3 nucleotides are TGTGCCATCAGTGAGGGATCAACAGAGGAAAAACTGTTTTTT.

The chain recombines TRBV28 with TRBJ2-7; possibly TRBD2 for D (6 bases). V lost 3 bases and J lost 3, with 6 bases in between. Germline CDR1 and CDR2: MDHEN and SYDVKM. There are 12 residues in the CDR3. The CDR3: CASSLRGYEQYF. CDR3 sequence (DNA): TGTGCCAGCAGTTTGCGGGGCTACGAGCAGTACTTC.

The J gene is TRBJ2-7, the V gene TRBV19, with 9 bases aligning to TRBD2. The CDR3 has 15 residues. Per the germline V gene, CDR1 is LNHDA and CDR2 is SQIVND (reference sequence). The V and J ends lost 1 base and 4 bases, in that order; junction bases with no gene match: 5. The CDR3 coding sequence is TGTGCCAGTAGTATAGCCAGCGGGAGGCTTTACGAGCAGTACTTC. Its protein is CASSIASGRLYEQYF.

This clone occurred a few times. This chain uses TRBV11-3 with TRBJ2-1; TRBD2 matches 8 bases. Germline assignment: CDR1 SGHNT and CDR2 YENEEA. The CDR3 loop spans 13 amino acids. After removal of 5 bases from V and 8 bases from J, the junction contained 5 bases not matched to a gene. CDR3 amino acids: CASSRAGGYEQFF. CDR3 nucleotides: TGTGCCAGCAGCCGCGCGGGGGGTTATGAGCAGTTCTTC. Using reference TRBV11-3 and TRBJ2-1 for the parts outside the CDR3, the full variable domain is EAGVVQSPRYKIIEKKQPVAFWCNPISGHNTLYWYLQNLGQGPELLIRYENEEAVDDSQLPKDRFSAERLKGVDSTLKIQPAELGDSAVYLCASSRAGGYEQFFGPGTRLTVL.

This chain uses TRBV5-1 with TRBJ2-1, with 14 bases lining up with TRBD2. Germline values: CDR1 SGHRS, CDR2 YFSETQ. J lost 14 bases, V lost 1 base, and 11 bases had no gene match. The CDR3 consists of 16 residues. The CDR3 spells CASSLTPGLAGDGEFF. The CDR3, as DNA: TGCGCCAGCAGCTTGACCCCGGGACTAGCGGGAGATGGAGAGTTCTTC.

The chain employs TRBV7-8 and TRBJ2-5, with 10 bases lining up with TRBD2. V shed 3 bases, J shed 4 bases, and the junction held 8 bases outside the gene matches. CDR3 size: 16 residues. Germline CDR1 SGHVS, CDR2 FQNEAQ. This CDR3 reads CASSFLAGASGETQYF. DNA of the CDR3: TGTGCCAGCAGCTTCCTAGCGGGAGCTAGTGGAGAGACCCAGTACTTC.

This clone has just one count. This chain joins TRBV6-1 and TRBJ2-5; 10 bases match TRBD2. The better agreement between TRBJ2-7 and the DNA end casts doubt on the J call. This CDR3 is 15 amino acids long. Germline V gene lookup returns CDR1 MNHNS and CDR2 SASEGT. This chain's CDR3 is CASSDTSGVSYEQYF. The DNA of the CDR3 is TGTGCCAGCAGCGATACTAGCGGGGTCTCCTACGAGCAGTACTTC.

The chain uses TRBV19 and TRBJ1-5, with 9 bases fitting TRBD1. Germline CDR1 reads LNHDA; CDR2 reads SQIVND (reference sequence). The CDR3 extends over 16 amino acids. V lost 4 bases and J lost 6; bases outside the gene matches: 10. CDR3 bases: TGTGCCAGTAGTACTCGGAGGGGGACAGGGAGTCAGCCCCAGCATTTT. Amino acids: CASSTRRGTGSQPQHF.

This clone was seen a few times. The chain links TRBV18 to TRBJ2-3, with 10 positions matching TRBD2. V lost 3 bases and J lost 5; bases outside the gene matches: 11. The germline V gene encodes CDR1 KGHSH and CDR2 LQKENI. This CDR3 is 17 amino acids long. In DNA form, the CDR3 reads TGTGCCAGCTCACCCCTCGCTAGCGGGAGATCGGTAGATACGCAGTATTTT. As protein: CASSPLASGRSVDTQYF.

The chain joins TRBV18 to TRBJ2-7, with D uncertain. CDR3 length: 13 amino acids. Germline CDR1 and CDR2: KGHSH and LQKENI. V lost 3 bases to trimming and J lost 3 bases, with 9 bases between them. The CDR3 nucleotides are TGTGCCAGCTCACCCTCAAACAGCTACGAGCAGTACTTC. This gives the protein CASSPSNSYEQYF.

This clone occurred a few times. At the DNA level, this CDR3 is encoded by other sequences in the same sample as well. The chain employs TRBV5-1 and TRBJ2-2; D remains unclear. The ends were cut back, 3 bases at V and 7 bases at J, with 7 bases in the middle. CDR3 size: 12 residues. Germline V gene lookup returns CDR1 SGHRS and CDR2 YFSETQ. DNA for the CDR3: TGCGCCAGCAGCTGGTTGAGCGGGGAGCTGTTTTTT. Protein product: CASSWLSGELFF.

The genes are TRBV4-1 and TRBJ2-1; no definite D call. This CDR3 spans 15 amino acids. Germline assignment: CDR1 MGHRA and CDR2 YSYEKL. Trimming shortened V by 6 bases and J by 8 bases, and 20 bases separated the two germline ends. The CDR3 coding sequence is TGCGCCAGCAGTCCCTACCGCGGCCACCCAGATGAGCAGTTCTTC. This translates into CASSPYRGHPDEQFF.

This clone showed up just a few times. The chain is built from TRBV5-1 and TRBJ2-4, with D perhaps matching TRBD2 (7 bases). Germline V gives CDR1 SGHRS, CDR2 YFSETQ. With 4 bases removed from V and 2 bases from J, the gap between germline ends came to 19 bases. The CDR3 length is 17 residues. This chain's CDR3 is CASSPWGGGATKNIQYF. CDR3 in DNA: TGCGCCAGCAGCCCTTGGGGAGGGGGAGCGACCAAAAACATTCAGTACTTC. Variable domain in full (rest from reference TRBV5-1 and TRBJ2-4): KAGVTQTPRYLIKTRGQQVTLSCSPISGHRSVSWYQQTPGQGLQFLFEYFSETQRNKGNFPGRFSGRQFSNSRSEMNVSTLELGDSALYLCASSPWGGGATKNIQYFGAGTRLSVL.

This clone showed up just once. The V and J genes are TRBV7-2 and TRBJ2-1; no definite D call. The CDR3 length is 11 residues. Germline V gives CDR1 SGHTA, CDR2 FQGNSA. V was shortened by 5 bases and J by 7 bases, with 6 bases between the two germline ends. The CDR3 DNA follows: TGTGCCAGCAGCGTCCTTAATGAGCAGTTCTTC. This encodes CASSVLNEQFF.

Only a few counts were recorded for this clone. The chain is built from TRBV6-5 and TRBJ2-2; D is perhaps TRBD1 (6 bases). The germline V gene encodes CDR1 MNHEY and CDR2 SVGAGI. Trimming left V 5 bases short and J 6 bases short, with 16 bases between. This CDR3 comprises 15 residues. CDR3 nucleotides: TGTGCCAGCAGTCCGACAGGACGGTTCTCCGGGGAGCTGTTTTTT. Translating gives CASSPTGRFSGELFF.

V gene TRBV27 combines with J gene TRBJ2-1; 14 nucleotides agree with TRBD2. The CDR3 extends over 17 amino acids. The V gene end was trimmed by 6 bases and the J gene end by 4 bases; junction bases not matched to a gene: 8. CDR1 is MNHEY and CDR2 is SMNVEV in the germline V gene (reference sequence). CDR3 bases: TGTGCCAGCAGGCACGGGACTAGCGGGAGCACATACAATGAGCAGTTCTTC. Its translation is CASRHGTSGSTYNEQFF.

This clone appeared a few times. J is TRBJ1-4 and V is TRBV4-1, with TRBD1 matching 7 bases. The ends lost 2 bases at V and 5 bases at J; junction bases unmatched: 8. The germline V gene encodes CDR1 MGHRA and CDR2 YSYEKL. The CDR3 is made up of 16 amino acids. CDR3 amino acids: CASSQFPGQQNEKLFF. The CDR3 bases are TGCGCCAGCAGCCAATTTCCGGGACAGCAAAATGAAAAACTGTTTTTT.

CDR3 sequence (DNA): TGCAGCGTTTTTGACGGGTCCTCGCACGAGCAGTACTTC. The encoded protein is CSVFDGSSHEQYF. The V call is TRBV29-1, the J call TRBJ2-7, with D unclear. Looked up from germline, CDR1 is SQVTM and CDR2 is ANQGSEA. CDR3 size: 13 residues. The V gene lost 5 bases and the J gene lost 5 bases, with 16 bases spanning the gap.

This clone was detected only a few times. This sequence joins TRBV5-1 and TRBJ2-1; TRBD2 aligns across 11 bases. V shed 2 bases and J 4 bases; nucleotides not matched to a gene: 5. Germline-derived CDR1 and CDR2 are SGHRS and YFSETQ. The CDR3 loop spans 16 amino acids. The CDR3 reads CASSLLGTSGYNEQFF. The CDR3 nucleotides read TGCGCCAGCAGCTTACTTGGGACTAGCGGTTACAATGAGCAGTTCTTC.